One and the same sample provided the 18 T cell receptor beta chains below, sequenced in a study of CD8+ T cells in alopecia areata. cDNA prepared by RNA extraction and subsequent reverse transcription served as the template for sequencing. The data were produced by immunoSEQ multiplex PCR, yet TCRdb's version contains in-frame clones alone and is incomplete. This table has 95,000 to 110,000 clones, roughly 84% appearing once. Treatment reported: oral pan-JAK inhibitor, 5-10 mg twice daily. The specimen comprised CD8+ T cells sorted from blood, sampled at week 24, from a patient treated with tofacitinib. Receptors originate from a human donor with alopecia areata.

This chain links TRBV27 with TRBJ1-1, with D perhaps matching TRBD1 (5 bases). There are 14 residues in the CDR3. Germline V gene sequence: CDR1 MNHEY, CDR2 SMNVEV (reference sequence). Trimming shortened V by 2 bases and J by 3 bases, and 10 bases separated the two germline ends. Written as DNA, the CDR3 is TGTGCCAGCAGTTTAGCCAGGGAGGACACTGAAGCTTTCTTT. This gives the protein CASSLAREDTEAFF.

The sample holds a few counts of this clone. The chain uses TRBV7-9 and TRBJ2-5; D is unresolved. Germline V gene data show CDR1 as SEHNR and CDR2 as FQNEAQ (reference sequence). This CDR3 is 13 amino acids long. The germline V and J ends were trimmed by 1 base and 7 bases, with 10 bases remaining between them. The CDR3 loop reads CASSLGYPRTQYF. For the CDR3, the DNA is TGTGCCAGCAGCTTAGGTTACCCTCGGACCCAGTACTTC.

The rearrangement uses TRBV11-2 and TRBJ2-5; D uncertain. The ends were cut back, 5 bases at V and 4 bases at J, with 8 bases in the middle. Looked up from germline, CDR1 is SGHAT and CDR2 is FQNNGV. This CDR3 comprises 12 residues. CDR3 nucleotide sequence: TGTGCCAGCAGCCCGTCCGGAGAGACCCAGTACTTC. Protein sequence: CASSPSGETQYF.

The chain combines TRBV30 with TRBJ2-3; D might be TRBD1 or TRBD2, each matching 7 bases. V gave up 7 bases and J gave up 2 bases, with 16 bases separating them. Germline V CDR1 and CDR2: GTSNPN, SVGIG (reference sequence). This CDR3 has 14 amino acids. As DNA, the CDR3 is TGTGCCTCGGGGGGACAGTCTAACACAGATACGCAGTATTTT. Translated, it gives CASGGQSNTDTQYF.

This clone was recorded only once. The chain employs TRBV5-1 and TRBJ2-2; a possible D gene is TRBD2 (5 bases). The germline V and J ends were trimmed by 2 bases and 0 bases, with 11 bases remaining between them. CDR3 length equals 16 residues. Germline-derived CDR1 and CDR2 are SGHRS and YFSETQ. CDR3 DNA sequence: TGCGCCAGCAGCTTTAGTAGGACTCCGAACACCGGGGAGCTGTTTTTT. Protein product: CASSFSRTPNTGELFF.

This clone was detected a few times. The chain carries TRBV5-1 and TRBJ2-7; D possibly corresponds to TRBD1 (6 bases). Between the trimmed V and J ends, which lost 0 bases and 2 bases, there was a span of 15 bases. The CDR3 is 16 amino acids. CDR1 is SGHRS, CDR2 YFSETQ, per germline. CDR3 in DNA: TGCGCCAGCAGCTTGGCCGACAACAGGGAAACCTACGAGCAGTACTTC. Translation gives CASSLADNRETYEQYF.

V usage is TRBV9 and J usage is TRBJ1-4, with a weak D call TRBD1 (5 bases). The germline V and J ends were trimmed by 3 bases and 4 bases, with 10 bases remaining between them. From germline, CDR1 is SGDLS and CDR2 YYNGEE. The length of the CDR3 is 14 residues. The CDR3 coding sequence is TGTGCCAGCAGCGCCACAGGTAGTAATGAAAAACTGTTTTTT. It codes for CASSATGSNEKLFF.

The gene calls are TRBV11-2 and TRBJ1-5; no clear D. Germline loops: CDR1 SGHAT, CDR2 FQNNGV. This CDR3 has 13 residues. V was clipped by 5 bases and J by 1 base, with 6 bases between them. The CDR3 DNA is TGTGCCAGCAGCCCCCAGAGCAATCAGCCCCAGCATTTT. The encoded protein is CASSPQSNQPQHF.

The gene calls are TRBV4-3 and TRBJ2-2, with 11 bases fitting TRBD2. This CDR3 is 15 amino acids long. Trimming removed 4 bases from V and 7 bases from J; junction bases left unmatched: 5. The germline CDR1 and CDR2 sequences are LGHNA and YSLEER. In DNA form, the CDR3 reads TGCGCCAGCAGCCTATTAGCGGGGGGGAACGGGGAGCTGTTTTTT. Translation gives CASSLLAGGNGELFF.

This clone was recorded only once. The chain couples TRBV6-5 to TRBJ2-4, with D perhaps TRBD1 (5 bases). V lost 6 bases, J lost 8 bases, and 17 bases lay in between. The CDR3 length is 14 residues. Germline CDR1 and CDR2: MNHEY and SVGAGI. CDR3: CASSDDLGRDIQYF. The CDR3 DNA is TGTGCCAGCAGCGACGACTTAGGCAGGGACATTCAGTACTTC.

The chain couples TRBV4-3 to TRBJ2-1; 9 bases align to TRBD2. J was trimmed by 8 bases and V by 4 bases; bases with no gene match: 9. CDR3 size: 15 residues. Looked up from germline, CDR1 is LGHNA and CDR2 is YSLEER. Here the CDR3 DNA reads TGCGCCAGCAGCCCTCAGAGCGGGGGGTTGGATGAGCAGTTCTTC. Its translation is CASSPQSGGLDEQFF.

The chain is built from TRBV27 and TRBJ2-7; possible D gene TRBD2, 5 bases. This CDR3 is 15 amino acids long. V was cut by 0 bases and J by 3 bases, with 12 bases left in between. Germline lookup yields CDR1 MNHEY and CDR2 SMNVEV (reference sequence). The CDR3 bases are TGTGCCAGCAGTTTATCTTACACGGGGAACTACGAGCAGTACTTC. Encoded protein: CASSLSYTGNYEQYF.

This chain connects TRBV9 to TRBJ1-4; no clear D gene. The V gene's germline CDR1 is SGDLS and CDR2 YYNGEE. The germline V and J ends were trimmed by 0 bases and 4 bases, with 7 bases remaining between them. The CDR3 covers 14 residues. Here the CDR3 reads CASSVEGVNEKLFF. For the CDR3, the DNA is TGTGCCAGCAGCGTAGAGGGAGTTAATGAAAAACTGTTTTTT.

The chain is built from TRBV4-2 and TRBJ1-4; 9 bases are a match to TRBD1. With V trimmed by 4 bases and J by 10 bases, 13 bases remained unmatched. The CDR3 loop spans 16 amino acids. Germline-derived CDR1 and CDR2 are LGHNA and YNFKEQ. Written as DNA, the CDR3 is TGTGCCAGCAGCCCGCAGGACAGGACAGGGGTAGCAAAACTGTTTTTT. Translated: CASSPQDRTGVAKLFF.

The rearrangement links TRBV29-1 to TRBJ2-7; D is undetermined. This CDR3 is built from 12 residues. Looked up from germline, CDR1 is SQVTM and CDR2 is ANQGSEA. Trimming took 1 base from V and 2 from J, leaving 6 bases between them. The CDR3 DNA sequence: TGCAGCGTTGAAGGTGGGACCTACGAGCAGTACTTC. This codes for CSVEGGTYEQYF.

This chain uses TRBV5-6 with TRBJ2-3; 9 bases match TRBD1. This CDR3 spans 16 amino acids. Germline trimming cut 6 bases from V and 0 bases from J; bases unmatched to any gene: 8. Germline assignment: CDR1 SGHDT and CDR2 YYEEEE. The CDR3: CASITGTGSSTDTQYF. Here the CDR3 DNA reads TGTGCCAGCATCACCGGGACAGGGTCTAGCACAGATACGCAGTATTTT.

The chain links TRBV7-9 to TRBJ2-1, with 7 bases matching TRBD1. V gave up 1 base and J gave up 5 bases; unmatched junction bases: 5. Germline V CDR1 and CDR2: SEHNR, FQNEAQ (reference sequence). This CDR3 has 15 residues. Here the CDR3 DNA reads TGTGCCAGCAGCTTAGTGGGGACAGTTAACAATGAGCAGTTCTTC. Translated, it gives CASSLVGTVNNEQFF.

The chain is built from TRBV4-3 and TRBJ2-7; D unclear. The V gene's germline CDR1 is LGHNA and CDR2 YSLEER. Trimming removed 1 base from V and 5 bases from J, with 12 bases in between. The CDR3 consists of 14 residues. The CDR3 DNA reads TGCGCCAGCAGCCAAGTTCCCGGGCCTGACGAGCAGTACTTC. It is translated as CASSQVPGPDEQYF.